Listed below are T cell receptor beta chains from one sample, sequenced in a study of shared clonotypes between healthy human individuals. Sequencing was performed with immunoSEQ multiplex PCR; in TCRdb, only in-frame clones are kept and a portion is missing. The sample shows about 2 million clones, 85% to 95% of them seen only once. Sequences were obtained from naive CD8+ T cells sorted from blood. The receptors were sampled from a man aged 18 to 30 in good health. Both conserved end residues are part of each CDR3. The order of the fields is D gene, J gene, clone size, V gene, CDR3 protein, CDR3 DNA. D genes are given only for firm matches. Not all rows give a size; the values are once, few, many and, for expanded clones, a class.

D: .; J: TRBJ2-7; size: .; V: TRBV11-2; CDR3: CASRHHLSYEQYF; DNA: TGTGCCAGCAGACACCACCTGTCCTACGAGCAGTACTTC
D: TRBD1; J: TRBJ2-1; size: .; V: TRBV5-1; CDR3: CASNIGTGVDYEQFF; DNA: TGCGCCAGTAATATTGGGACAGGGGTTGACTATGAGCAGTTCTTC
D: .; J: TRBJ2-7; size: .; V: TRBV13; CDR3: CASSLARGRSEQYF; DNA: TGTGCCAGCAGCTTAGCGCGGGGTCGGAGCGAGCAGTACTTC
D: .; J: TRBJ2-4; size: .; V: TRBV2; CDR3: CASREGTGWGPKNIQYF; DNA: TGTGCCAGCAGGGAAGGAACAGGGTGGGGTCCCAAAAACATTCAGTACTTC
D: TRBD2; J: TRBJ2-3; size: .; V: TRBV2; CDR3: CASRQLADRSTDTQYF; DNA: TGTGCCAGCCGCCAACTAGCGGACCGGAGCACAGATACGCAGTATTTT
D: .; J: TRBJ2-7; size: .; V: TRBV29-1; CDR3: CSATGSYEQYF; DNA: TGCAGCGCCACGGGTTCCTACGAGCAGTACTTC
D: TRBD1; J: TRBJ1-2; size: .; V: TRBV13; CDR3: CASSLASGTAYGYTF; DNA: TGTGCCAGCAGCTTAGCCTCCGGGACAGCCTATGGCTACACCTTC
D: .; J: TRBJ2-5; size: .; V: TRBV4-1; CDR3: CASSQEPGTETQYF; DNA: TGCGCCAGCAGCCAAGAACCGGGGACAGAGACCCAGTACTTC
D: TRBD1; J: TRBJ2-7; size: .; V: TRBV5-1; CDR3: CASSLLLRDRGGEQYF; DNA: TGCGCCAGCAGCTTGTTACTCCGGGACAGGGGTGGCGAGCAGTACTTC
D: .; J: TRBJ1-2; size: .; V: TRBV19; CDR3: CATGPSTGGYTF; DNA: TGTGCCACCGGGCCATCGACGGGTGGCTACACCTTC
D: .; J: TRBJ1-1; size: once; V: TRBV4-1; CDR3: CASSHGQWGEAFF; DNA: TGCGCCAGCAGCCACGGACAATGGGGTGAAGCTTTCTTT
D: .; J: TRBJ2-7; size: once; V: TRBV4-1; CDR3: CASSQATSPYEQYF; DNA: TGCGCCAGCAGCCAGGCGACTAGTCCCTACGAGCAGTACTTC
D: .; J: TRBJ2-7; size: .; V: TRBV7-2; CDR3: CASGHTGIYEQYF; DNA: TGTGCCAGCGGACACACAGGGATCTACGAGCAGTACTTC
D: TRBD1; J: TRBJ1-4; size: once; V: TRBV6-5; CDR3: CASSDSDRGNEKLFF; DNA: TGTGCCAGCAGTGACTCGGACAGGGGTAATGAAAAACTGTTTTTT
D: .; J: TRBJ2-5; size: .; V: TRBV4-3; CDR3: CASSQDIEETQYF; DNA: TGCGCCAGCAGCCAAGATATAGAAGAGACCCAGTACTTC
D: .; J: TRBJ1-5; size: .; V: TRBV27; CDR3: CASSPPGQPQHF; DNA: TGTGCCAGCAGCCCTCCGGGTCAGCCCCAGCATTTT
D: TRBD2; J: TRBJ2-5; size: .; V: TRBV2; CDR3: CASSGGAGETQYF; DNA: TGTGCCAGTAGCGGGGGGGCAGGAGAGACCCAGTACTTC
D: TRBD1; J: TRBJ2-7; size: .; V: TRBV4-1; CDR3: CASSQRTGGAYEQYF; DNA: TGCGCCAGCAGCCAAAGGACAGGGGGCGCGTACGAGCAGTACTTC
D: TRBD2; J: TRBJ2-1; size: .; V: TRBV19; CDR3: CASSLGLVSNEQFF; DNA: TGTGCCAGTAGTCTGGGACTAGTATCCAATGAGCAGTTCTTC
D: .; J: TRBJ2-1; size: .; V: TRBV27; CDR3: CASSSGSSYNEQFF; DNA: TGTGCCAGCAGTTCTGGTAGCTCCTACAATGAGCAGTTCTTC
D: .; J: TRBJ2-7; size: .; V: TRBV29-1; CDR3: CSVGPDVGEQYF; DNA: TGCAGCGTTGGACCAGATGTCGGCGAGCAGTACTTC
D: .; J: TRBJ2-7; size: once; V: TRBV11-2; CDR3: CASTTEGTPAYEQYF; DNA: TGTGCCAGCACCACCGAAGGGACACCAGCCTACGAGCAGTACTTC
D: .; J: TRBJ2-5; size: .; V: TRBV30; CDR3: CAWTMAGQGGETQYF; DNA: TGTGCCTGGACTATGGCTGGCCAGGGGGGAGAGACCCAGTACTTC
D: TRBD1; J: TRBJ2-1; size: .; V: TRBV11-2; CDR3: CASSLSGTGLYEQFF; DNA: TGTGCCAGCAGTTTGTCAGGGACAGGGTTGTATGAGCAGTTCTTC
D: TRBD2; J: TRBJ2-3; size: .; V: TRBV28; CDR3: CASSFTGGSTDTQYF; DNA: TGTGCCAGCAGTTTTACGGGAGGGAGCACAGATACGCAGTATTTT
D: .; J: TRBJ2-7; size: .; V: TRBV11-2; CDR3: CASSLTGQTYEQYF; DNA: TGTGCCAGCAGCTTAACGGGGCAGACCTACGAGCAGTACTTC
D: TRBD2; J: TRBJ2-5; size: .; V: TRBV27; CDR3: CASSSLLAGVQETQYF; DNA: TGTGCCAGCAGTTCCCTACTAGCGGGAGTCCAAGAGACCCAGTACTTC
D: TRBD1; J: TRBJ1-1; size: .; V: TRBV6-6; CDR3: CASSYPTDRAESEAFF; DNA: TGTGCCAGCAGTTATCCTACGGACAGGGCGGAAAGTGAAGCTTTCTTT
D: .; J: TRBJ2-7; size: .; V: TRBV12-5; CDR3: CASGLTGADEQYF; DNA: TGTGCTAGTGGTTTGACCGGGGCCGACGAGCAGTACTTC
D: .; J: TRBJ1-5; size: .; V: TRBV6-6; CDR3: CASNGGVQPQHF; DNA: TGTGCCAGCAACGGAGGGGTTCAGCCCCAGCATTTT
D: .; J: TRBJ2-7; size: .; V: TRBV29-1; CDR3: CSVVELGGPYEQYF; DNA: TGCAGCGTTGTTGAGTTAGGCGGGCCCTACGAGCAGTACTTC
D: TRBD1; J: TRBJ1-1; size: .; V: TRBV7-2; CDR3: CASSLRGTGFGAFF; DNA: TGTGCCAGCAGCTTACGCGGGACAGGGTTCGGAGCTTTCTTT
D: .; J: TRBJ1-1; size: .; V: TRBV27; CDR3: CASSFDGGIEAFF; DNA: TGTGCCAGCAGTTTCGATGGGGGGATAGAAGCTTTCTTT
D: TRBD2; J: TRBJ2-1; size: .; V: TRBV27; CDR3: CASTTGLAAYNEQFF; DNA: TGTGCCAGCACCACGGGACTAGCGGCCTACAATGAGCAGTTCTTC
D: .; J: TRBJ2-2; size: .; V: TRBV5-1; CDR3: CASSLAGTGELFF; DNA: TGCGCCAGCAGCTTGGCCGGCACCGGGGAGCTGTTTTTT
D: .; J: TRBJ2-1; size: .; V: TRBV15; CDR3: CATSRDWQSVTYNEQFF; DNA: TGTGCCACCAGCAGAGATTGGCAGTCAGTTACCTACAATGAGCAGTTCTTC
D: TRBD1; J: TRBJ2-1; size: few; V: TRBV11-2; CDR3: CASSLVGTGGEEQFF; DNA: TGTGCCAGCAGCTTAGTAGGGACAGGGGGCGAGGAGCAGTTCTTC
D: TRBD1; J: TRBJ2-1; size: .; V: TRBV27; CDR3: CATRPVGTGYNEQFF; DNA: TGTGCCACCCGTCCGGTCGGGACAGGCTACAATGAGCAGTTCTTC
D: TRBD1; J: TRBJ1-5; size: few; V: TRBV7-8; CDR3: CASSPERGPSQPQHF; DNA: TGTGCCAGCAGCCCGGAGAGGGGGCCTAGTCAGCCCCAGCATTTT
D: .; J: TRBJ2-1; size: .; V: TRBV12-1; CDR3: CASRGVSGGPYNEQFF; DNA: TGTGCCAGCAGAGGGGTGAGCGGGGGACCCTACAATGAGCAGTTCTTC
D: .; J: TRBJ2-3; size: .; V: TRBV5-1; CDR3: CASSLAAASTDTQYF; DNA: TGCGCCAGCAGCTTGGCGGCAGCTTCCACAGATACGCAGTATTTT
D: TRBD1; J: TRBJ2-5; size: .; V: TRBV27; CDR3: CASSPQTGGAKTQYF; DNA: TGTGCCAGCAGTCCACAGACAGGGGGCGCAAAGACCCAGTACTTC
D: .; J: TRBJ2-2; size: .; V: TRBV5-8; CDR3: CASSTDQGPPGELFF; DNA: TGTGCCAGCAGCACCGACCAGGGGCCCCCCGGGGAGCTGTTTTTT
D: .; J: TRBJ1-2; size: .; V: TRBV10-3; CDR3: CAISGAGDYGYTF; DNA: TGTGCCATCAGTGGGGCGGGGGACTATGGCTACACCTTC
D: TRBD1; J: TRBJ2-5; size: .; V: TRBV7-7; CDR3: CASSFGQGPGETQYF; DNA: TGTGCTAGCAGCTTCGGACAGGGCCCGGGAGAGACCCAGTACTTC
D: TRBD2; J: TRBJ2-5; size: .; V: TRBV6-5; CDR3: CASKTGGNQETQYF; DNA: TGTGCCAGCAAAACGGGGGGTAACCAAGAGACCCAGTACTTC
D: TRBD2; J: TRBJ2-1; size: .; V: TRBV6-5; CDR3: CASSLLAGANEQFF; DNA: TGTGCCAGCAGCCTACTAGCGGGGGCCAATGAGCAGTTCTTC
D: .; J: TRBJ2-3; size: .; V: TRBV7-9; CDR3: CASSLAVMPGTDTQYF; DNA: TGTGCCAGCAGCTTAGCGGTTATGCCTGGCACAGATACGCAGTATTTT
D: TRBD1; J: TRBJ1-1; size: .; V: TRBV27; CDR3: CASSLGQGYTEAFF; DNA: TGTGCCAGCAGTCTAGGACAGGGCTACACTGAAGCTTTCTTT